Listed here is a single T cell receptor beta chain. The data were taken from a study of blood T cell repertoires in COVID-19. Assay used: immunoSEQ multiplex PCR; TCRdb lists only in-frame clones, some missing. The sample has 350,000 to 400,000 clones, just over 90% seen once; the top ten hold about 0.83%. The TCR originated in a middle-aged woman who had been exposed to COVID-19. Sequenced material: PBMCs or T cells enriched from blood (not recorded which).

DNA for the CDR3: TGTGCCAGCAGGACCGAAGGACAGGGATGGACTGAAGCTTTCTTT. This gives the protein CASRTEGQGWTEAFF. The chain is built from TRBV6-5 and TRBJ1-1, with 8 bases matching TRBD1. Germline assignment: CDR1 MNHEY and CDR2 SVGAGI. The CDR3 runs to 15 residues. Unmatched junction bases numbered 11, after V lost 6 bases and J lost 5 bases.